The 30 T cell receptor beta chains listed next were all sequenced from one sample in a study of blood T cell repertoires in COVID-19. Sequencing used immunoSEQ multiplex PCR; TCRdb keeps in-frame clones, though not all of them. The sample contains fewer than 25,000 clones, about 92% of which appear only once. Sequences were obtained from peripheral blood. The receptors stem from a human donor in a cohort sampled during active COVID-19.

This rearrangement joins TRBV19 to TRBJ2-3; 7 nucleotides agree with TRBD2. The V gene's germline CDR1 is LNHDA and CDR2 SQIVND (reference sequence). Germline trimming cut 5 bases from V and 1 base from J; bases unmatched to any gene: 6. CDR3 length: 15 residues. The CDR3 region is CASSLSGGGTDTQYF. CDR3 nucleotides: TGTGCCAGTAGTCTATCGGGAGGAGGCACAGATACGCAGTATTTT.

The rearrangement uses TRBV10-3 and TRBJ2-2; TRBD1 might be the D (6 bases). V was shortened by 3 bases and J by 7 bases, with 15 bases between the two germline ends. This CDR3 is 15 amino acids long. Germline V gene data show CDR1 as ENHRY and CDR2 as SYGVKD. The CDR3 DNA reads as TGTGCCATCAGTGATAGGACAGAAGCCGGCGGGGAGCTGTTTTTT. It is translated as CAISDRTEAGGELFF.

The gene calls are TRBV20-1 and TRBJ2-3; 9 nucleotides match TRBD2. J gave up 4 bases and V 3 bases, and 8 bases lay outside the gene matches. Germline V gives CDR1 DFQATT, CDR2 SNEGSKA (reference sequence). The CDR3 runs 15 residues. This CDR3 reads CSASFAGGVADTQYF. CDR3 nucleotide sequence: TGCAGTGCTAGTTTTGCGGGGGGGGTGGCAGATACGCAGTATTTT.

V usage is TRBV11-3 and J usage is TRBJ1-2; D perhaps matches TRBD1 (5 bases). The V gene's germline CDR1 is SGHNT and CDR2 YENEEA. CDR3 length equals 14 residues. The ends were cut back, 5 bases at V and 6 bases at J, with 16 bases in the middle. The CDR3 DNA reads TGTGCCAGCAGCCCCAGTGGAGGGGTAGATGGCTACACCTTC. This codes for CASSPSGGVDGYTF.

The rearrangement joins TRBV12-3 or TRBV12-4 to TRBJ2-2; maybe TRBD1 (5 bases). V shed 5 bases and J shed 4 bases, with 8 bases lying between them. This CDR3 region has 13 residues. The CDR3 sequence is CASSLDSTGELFF. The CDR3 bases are TGTGCCAGCAGTCTTGACAGCACCGGGGAGCTGTTTTTT.

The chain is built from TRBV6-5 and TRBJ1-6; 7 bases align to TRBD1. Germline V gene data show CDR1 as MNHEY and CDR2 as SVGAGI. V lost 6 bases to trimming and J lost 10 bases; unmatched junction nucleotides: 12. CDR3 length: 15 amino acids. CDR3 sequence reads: CASSLGQARISPLHF. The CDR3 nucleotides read TGTGCCAGCAGCCTAGGACAGGCGAGGATCTCACCCCTCCACTTT.

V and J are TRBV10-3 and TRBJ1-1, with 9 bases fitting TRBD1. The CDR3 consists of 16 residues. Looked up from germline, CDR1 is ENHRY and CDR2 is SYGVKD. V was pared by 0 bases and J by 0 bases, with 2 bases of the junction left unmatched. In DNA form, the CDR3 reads TGTGCCATCAGTGAGTCCGACAGGGGGATGAACACTGAAGCTTTCTTT. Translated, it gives CAISESDRGMNTEAFF.

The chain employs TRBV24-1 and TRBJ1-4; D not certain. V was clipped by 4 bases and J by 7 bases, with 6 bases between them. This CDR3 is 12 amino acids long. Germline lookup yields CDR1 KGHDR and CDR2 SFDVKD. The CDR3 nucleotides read TGTGCCACCAGTGACCACAGTGAAAAACTGTTTTTT. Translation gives CATSDHSEKLFF.

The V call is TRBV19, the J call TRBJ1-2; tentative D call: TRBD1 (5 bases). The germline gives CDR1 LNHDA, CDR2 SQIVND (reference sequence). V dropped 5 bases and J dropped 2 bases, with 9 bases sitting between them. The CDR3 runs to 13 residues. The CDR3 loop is CASSPGGNYGYTF. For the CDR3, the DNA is TGTGCCAGTAGTCCGGGGGGGAACTATGGCTACACCTTC.

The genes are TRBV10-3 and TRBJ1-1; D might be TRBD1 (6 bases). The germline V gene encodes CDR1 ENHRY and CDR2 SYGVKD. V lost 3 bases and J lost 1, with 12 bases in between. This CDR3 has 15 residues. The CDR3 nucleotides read TGTGCCATCAGTGACAGGGGAGGGCAGAACACTGAAGCTTTCTTT. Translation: CAISDRGGQNTEAFF.

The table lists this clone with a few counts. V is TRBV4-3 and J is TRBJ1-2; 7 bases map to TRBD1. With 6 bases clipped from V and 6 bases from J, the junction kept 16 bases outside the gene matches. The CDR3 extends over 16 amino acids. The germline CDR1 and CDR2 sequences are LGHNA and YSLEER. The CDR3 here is CASSTESPGQFHGYTF. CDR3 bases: TGCGCCAGCAGTACAGAGTCTCCGGGACAGTTTCATGGCTACACCTTC.

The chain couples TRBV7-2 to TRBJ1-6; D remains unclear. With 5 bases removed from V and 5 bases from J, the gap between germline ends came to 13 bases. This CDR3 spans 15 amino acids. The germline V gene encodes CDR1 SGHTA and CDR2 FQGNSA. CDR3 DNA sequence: TGTGCCAGCAGCACCCGCAGGAGGGATAATTCACCCCTCCACTTT. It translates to CASSTRRRDNSPLHF.

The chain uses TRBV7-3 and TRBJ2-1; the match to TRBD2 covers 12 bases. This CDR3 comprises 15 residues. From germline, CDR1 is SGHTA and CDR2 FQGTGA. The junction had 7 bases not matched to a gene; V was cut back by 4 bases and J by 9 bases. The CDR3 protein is CASSSLAGGEGEQFF. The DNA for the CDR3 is TGTGCCAGCAGCTCCCTAGCGGGAGGGGAGGGTGAGCAGTTCTTC.

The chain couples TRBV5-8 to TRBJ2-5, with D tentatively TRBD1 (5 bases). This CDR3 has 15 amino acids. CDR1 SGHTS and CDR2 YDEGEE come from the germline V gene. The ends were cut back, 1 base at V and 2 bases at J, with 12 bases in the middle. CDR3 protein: CASSLFLGLQETQYF. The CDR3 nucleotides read TGTGCCAGCAGCTTGTTCTTGGGGCTACAAGAGACCCAGTACTTC.

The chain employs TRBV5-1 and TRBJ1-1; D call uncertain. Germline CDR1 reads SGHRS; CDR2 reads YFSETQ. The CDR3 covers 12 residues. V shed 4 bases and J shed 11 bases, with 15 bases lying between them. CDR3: CASSLTGDSAFF. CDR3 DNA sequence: TGCGCCAGCAGCCTTACCGGGGATTCGGCTTTCTTT. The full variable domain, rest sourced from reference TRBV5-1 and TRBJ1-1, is KAGVTQTPRYLIKTRGQQVTLSCSPISGHRSVSWYQQTPGQGLQFLFEYFSETQRNKGNFPGRFSGRQFSNSRSEMNVSTLELGDSALYLCASSLTGDSAFFGQGTRLTVV.

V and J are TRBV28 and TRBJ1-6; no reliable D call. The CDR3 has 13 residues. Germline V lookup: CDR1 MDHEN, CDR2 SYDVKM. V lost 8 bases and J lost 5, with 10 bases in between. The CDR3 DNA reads TGTGCCAGCGCCGGAGGTAATAATTCACCCCTCCACTTT. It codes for CASAGGNNSPLHF.

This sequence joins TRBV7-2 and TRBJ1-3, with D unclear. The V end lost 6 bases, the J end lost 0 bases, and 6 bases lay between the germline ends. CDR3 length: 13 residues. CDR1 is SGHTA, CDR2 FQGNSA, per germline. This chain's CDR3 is CASSPGSGNTIYF. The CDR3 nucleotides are TGTGCCAGCAGTCCGGGCTCTGGAAACACCATATATTTT.

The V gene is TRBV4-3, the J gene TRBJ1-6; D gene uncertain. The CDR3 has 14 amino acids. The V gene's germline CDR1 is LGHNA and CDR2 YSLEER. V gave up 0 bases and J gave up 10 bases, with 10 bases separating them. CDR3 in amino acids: CASSQDQSGSPLHF. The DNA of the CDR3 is TGCGCCAGCAGCCAAGATCAATCGGGGTCACCCCTCCACTTT.

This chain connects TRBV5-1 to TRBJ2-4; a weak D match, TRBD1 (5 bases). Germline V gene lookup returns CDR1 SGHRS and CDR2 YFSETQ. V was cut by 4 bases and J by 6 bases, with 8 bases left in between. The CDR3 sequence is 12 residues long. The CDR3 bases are TGCGCCAGCAGCACAGACAGAAACATTCAGTACTTC. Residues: CASSTDRNIQYF.

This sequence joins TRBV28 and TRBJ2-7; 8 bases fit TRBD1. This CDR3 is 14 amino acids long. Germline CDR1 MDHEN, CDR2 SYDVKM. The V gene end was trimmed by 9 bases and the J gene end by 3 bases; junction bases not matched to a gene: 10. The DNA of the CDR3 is TGTGCCAGTACTGACCATGGACAGGGCTACGAGCAGTACTTC. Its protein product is CASTDHGQGYEQYF.

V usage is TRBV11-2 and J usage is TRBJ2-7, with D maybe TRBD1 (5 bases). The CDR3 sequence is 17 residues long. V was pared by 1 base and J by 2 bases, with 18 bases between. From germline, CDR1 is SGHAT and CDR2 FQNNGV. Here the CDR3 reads CASSLASTGLPTYEQYF. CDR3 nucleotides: TGTGCCAGCAGCTTAGCCTCCACAGGTTTACCAACCTACGAGCAGTACTTC.

This CDR3 is CASSLSGTRGDEQFF. The CDR3 DNA follows: TGTGCCAGCAGCCTATCCGGGACTAGGGGCGATGAGCAGTTCTTC. The V gene is TRBV7-6, the J gene TRBJ2-1, with TRBD2 matching 8 bases. V lost 5 bases to trimming and J lost 8 bases; unmatched junction nucleotides: 11. The CDR3 is 15 amino acids. The V gene's germline CDR1 is SGHVS and CDR2 FNYEAQ.

The CDR3 is CASSSNRGTSGGYNEQFF. The CDR3 bases are TGTGCCAGCAGTTCCAACCGCGGGACTAGCGGGGGTTACAATGAGCAGTTCTTC. The chain links TRBV7-9 to TRBJ2-1; 14 nucleotides match TRBD2. The junction had 11 bases not matched to a gene; V was cut back by 6 bases and J by 4 bases. Germline CDR1 reads SEHNR; CDR2 reads FQNEAQ (reference sequence). The CDR3 is made up of 18 amino acids.

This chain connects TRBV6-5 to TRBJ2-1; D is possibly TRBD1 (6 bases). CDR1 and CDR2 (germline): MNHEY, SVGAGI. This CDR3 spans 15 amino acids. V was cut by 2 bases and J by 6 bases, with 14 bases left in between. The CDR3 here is CASSYEQGRSNEQFF. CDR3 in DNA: TGTGCCAGCAGTTACGAACAGGGTAGGTCCAATGAGCAGTTCTTC.

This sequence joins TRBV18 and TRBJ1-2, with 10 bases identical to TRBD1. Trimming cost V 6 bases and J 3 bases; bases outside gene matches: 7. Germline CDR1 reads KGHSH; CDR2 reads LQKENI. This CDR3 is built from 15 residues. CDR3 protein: CASSGRTGGDYGYTF. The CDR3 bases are TGTGCCAGCTCCGGGAGGACAGGGGGGGACTATGGCTACACCTTC.

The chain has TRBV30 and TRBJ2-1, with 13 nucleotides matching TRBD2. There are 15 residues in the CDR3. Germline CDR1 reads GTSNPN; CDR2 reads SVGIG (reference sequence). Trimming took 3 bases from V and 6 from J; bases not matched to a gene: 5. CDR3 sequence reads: CAWSVGLAGSNEQFF. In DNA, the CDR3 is TGTGCCTGGAGCGTGGGACTAGCGGGAAGCAATGAGCAGTTCTTC.

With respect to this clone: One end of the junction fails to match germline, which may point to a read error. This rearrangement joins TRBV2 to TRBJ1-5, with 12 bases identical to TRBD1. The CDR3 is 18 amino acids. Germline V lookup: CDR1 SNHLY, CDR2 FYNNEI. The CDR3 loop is CASSENLGQGARKQPQHF. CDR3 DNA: TGTGCCAGCAGTGAAAATTTGGGACAGGGGGCTCGCAAGCAGCCCCAGCATTTT.

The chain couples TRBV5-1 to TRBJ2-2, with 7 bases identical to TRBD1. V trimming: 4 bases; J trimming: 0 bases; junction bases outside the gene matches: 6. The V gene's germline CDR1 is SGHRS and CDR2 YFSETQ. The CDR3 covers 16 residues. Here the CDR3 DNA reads TGCGCCAGCAGCCTGCAGGGGGACGCGAACACCGGGGAGCTGTTTTTT. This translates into CASSLQGDANTGELFF.

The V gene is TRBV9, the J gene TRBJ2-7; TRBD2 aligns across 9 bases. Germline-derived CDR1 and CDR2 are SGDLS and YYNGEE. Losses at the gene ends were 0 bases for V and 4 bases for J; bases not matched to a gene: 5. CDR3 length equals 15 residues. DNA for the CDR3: TGTGCCAGCAGCGTAGAGGGGACTAGCCATTACGAGCAGTACTTC. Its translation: CASSVEGTSHYEQYF.

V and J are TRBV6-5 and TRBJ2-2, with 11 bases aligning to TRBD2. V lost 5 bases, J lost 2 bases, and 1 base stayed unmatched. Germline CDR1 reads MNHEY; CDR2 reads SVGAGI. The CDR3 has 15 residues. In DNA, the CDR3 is TGTGCCAGCAGTAGACTAGCGGGAAACACCGGGGAGCTGTTTTTT. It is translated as CASSRLAGNTGELFF.